These T cell receptor beta chains were read from a single sample in a study of spatial heterogeneity in lung cancer. TCRdb used MiXCR to reprocess the 5' RACE reads, holding one entry per CDR3 protein. The sample has under 100,000 distinct CDR3 sequences; roughly 8.7% are singletons. The starting material was PBMCs, obtained at surgery. These receptors originate from a male donor with early-stage non-small cell lung cancer. CDR3s include the opening cysteine and the closing phenylalanine or tryptophan. D genes are given only for firm matches. Rows give clone size only sometimes, using once, few, many, or a class for an expanded clone.

NA,many,TRBJ1-5,14,TRBV28,CASSLGLLNQPQHF,TGTGCCAGCAGTTTAGGGTTGCTCAATCAGCCCCAGCATTTT
NA,many,TRBJ1-3,16,TRBV6-5,CASSYSAGGTGNTIYF,TGTGCCAGCAGTTACTCAGCAGGAGGGACTGGAAACACCATATATTTT
NA,many,TRBJ1-1,13,TRBV29-1,CSVKDLMNTEAFF,TGCAGCGTGAAGGACCTTATGAACACTGAAGCTTTCTTT
NA,NA,TRBJ2-1,14,TRBV5-4,CASTKGGPHNEQFF,TGTGCCAGCACGAAAGGGGGTCCCCACAATGAGCAGTTCTTC
TRBD1,NA,TRBJ1-4,16,TRBV20-1,CSARVGTGGGGEKLFF,TGCAGTGCTAGAGTGGGGACAGGGGGCGGCGGTGAAAAACTGTTTTTT
NA,NA,TRBJ2-7,13,TRBV3-1,CASSQPGGGEQYF,TGTGCCAGCAGCCAACCAGGGGGGGGCGAGCAGTACTTC
NA,NA,TRBJ2-3,14,TRBV7-9,CASGPATSTDTQYF,TGTGCCAGTGGACCCGCAACTAGCACAGATACGCAGTATTTT
TRBD2,few,TRBJ2-1,16,TRBV20-1,CSARDPSGSIYNEQFF,TGCAGTGCTAGAGATCCCAGCGGGAGCATCTACAATGAGCAGTTCTTC
TRBD2,many,TRBJ2-3,16,TRBV6-6,CASSSLTSGGTDTQYF,TGTGCCAGCAGTTCTTTGACTAGCGGGGGAACAGATACGCAGTATTTT
TRBD1,many,TRBJ2-6,19,TRBV5-1,CASSLALGQGVYGANVLTF,TGCGCCAGCAGCTTGGCCTTAGGACAGGGGGTTTATGGGGCCAACGTCCTGACTTTC
NA,NA,TRBJ2-5,13,TRBV9,CASSRRTKETQYF,TGTGCCAGCAGCAGACGGACGAAGGAGACCCAGTACTTC
TRBD2,few,TRBJ2-5,15,TRBV7-2,CASSQGLRKEETQYF,TGTGCCAGCAGCCAGGGACTACGGAAGGAAGAGACCCAGTACTTC
NA,few,TRBJ1-1,15,TRBV5-1,CASSLEGRADTEAFF,TGCGCCAGCAGCTTGGAGGGCAGGGCGGACACTGAAGCTTTCTTT
NA,NA,TRBJ2-7,13,TRBV9,CASSADLGLEQYF,TGTGCCAGCAGCGCCGATTTGGGACTCGAGCAGTACTTC
NA,many,TRBJ1-4,14,TRBV14,CASSQELAARKLFF,TGTGCCAGCAGCCAAGAATTAGCTGCCAGAAAACTGTTTTTT
NA,many,TRBJ2-6,15,TRBV12-3/TRBV12-4,CASSLGYTGANVLTF,TGTGCCAGCAGTTTGGGGTACACTGGGGCCAACGTCCTGACTTTC
NA,few,TRBJ1-2,13,TRBV5-6,CASSLMGNYGYTF,TGTGCCAGCAGCTTGATGGGGAACTATGGCTACACCTTC
TRBD2,NA,TRBJ2-7,15,TRBV29-1,CSVESIAGGPGEQYF,TGCAGCGTTGAGAGTATAGCGGGAGGGCCTGGAGAGCAGTACTTC
NA,many,TRBJ1-2,14,TRBV7-7,CASSPLQGTYGYTF,TGTGCCAGCAGCCCCCTACAGGGAACCTATGGCTACACCTTC
NA,NA,TRBJ1-1,14,TRBV2,CASSDIRPNTEAFF,TGTGCCAGCAGTGATATCCGACCGAACACTGAAGCTTTCTTT
NA,NA,TRBJ1-1,13,TRBV28,CASSGGMNTEAFF,TGTGCCAGCTCCGGAGGGATGAACACTGAAGCTTTCTTT
NA,NA,TRBJ1-2,14,TRBV20-1,CSAREAQKVYGYTF,TGCAGTGCTAGAGAGGCCCAAAAGGTCTATGGCTACACCTTC
NA,NA,TRBJ1-2,12,TRBV7-2,CASSSHGYGYTF,TGTGCCAGCAGCTCCCACGGCTATGGCTACACCTTC
TRBD2,NA,TRBJ2-5,15,TRBV7-2,CASSPQRGTRETQYF,TGTGCCAGCAGCCCTCAGAGGGGGACTAGGGAGACCCAGTACTTC
NA,few,TRBJ1-2,11,TRBV29-1,CSFLVTEGYTF,TGCAGCTTTCTGGTTACAGAAGGCTACACCTTC
NA,many,TRBJ1-3,16,TRBV9,CASSGGGQGTGNTIYF,TGTGCCAGCAGCGGAGGGGGGCAGGGGACTGGAAACACCATATATTTT
NA,NA,TRBJ2-3,14,TRBV11-2,CASSLVRETDTQYF,TGTGCCAGCAGCTTAGTGCGGGAAACAGATACGCAGTATTTT
NA,few,TRBJ1-3,15,TRBV15,CATSRLQGSGNTIYF,TGTGCCACCAGCAGATTACAGGGCTCTGGAAACACCATATATTTT
NA,NA,TRBJ2-5,15,TRBV24-1,CATSDARGPQETQYF,TGTGCCACCAGTGACGCCAGGGGTCCACAAGAGACCCAGTACTTC
NA,NA,TRBJ2-7,14,TRBV18,CASSPQRPRYEQYF,TGTGCCAGCTCACCACAACGACCACGCTACGAGCAGTACTTC
NA,few,TRBJ2-3,14,TRBV30,CAYCPGLGSDTQYF,TGTGCCTACTGTCCCGGTCTCGGTTCGGATACGCAGTATTTT
NA,few,TRBJ2-7,14,TRBV7-9,CASSPGDGSYEQYF,TGTGCCAGCAGCCCGGGGGACGGATCCTACGAGCAGTACTTC
NA,NA,TRBJ2-7,14,TRBV7-9,CASSLGTADYEQYF,TGTGCCAGCAGCTTGGGCACAGCTGACTACGAGCAGTACTTC
NA,many,TRBJ2-7,12,TRBV5-1,CASSVGDYEQYF,TGCGCCAGCAGCGTAGGGGACTACGAGCAGTACTTC